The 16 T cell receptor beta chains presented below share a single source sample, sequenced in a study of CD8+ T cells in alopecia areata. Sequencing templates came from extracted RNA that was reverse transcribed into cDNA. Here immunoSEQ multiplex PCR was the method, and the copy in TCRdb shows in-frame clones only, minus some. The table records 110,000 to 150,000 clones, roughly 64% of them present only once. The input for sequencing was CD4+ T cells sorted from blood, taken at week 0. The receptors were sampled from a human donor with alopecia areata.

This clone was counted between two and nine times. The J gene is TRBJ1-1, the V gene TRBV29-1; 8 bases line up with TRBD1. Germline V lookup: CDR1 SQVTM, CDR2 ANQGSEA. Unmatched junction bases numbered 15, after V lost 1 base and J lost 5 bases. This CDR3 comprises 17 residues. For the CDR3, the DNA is TGCAGCGTTGAAGGGGTGGGGAACAGGGGGTTTAGGACTGAAGCTTTCTTT. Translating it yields CSVEGVGNRGFRTEAFF.

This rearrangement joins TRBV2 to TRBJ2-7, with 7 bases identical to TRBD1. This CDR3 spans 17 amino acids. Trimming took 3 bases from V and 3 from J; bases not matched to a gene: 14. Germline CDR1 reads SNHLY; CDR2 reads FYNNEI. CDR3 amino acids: CASSDGWGRGFVYEQYF. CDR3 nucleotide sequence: TGTGCCAGCAGTGACGGGTGGGGCAGGGGGTTTGTCTACGAGCAGTACTTC.

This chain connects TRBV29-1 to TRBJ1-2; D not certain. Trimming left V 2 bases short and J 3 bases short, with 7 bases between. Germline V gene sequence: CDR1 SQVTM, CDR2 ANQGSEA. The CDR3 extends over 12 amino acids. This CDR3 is CSVESRDYGYTF. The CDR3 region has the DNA TGCAGCGTTGAATCGAGGGACTATGGCTACACCTTC.

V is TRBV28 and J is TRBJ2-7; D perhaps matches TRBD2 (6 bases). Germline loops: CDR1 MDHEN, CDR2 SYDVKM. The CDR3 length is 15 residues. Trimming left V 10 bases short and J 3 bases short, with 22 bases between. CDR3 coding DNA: TGTGCCACCGACGCCCGAGGACTGGGGGGCTACGAGCAGTACTTC. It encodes CATDARGLGGYEQYF.

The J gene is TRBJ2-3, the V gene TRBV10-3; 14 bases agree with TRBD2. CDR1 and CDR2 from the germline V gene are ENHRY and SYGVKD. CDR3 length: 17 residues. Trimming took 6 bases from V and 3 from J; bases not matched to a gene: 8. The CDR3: CAIRPGLAGGKTDTQYF. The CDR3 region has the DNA TGTGCCATCAGACCCGGACTAGCGGGGGGCAAGACAGATACGCAGTATTTT.

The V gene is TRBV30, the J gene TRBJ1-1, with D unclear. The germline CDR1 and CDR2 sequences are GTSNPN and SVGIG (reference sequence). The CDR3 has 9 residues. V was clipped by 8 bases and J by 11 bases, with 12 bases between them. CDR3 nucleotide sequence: TGTGCCCTTGGGGTATGGGCTTTCTTT. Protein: CALGVWAFF. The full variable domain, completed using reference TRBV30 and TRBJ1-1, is SQTIHQWPATLVQPVGSPLSLECTVEGTSNPNLYWYRQAAGRGLQLLFYSVGIGQISSEVPQNLSASRPQDRQFILSSKKLLLSDSGFYLCALGVWAFFGQGTRLTVV.

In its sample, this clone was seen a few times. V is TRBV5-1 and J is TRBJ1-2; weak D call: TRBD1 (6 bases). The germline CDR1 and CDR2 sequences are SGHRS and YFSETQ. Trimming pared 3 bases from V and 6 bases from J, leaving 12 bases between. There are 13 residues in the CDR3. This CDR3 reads CASSSGQGNGYTF. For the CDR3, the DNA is TGCGCCAGCAGCTCGGGGCAGGGGAATGGCTACACCTTC.

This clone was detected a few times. The CDR3 protein is CASSPNGALFREKLFF. In DNA, the CDR3 is TGTGCCAGCTCACCAAATGGGGCCCTTTTTAGGGAAAAACTGTTTTTT. The chain carries TRBV18 and TRBJ1-4, with D possibly being TRBD1 (5 bases). Germline CDR1 KGHSH, CDR2 LQKENI. This CDR3 is 16 amino acids long. V was trimmed by 2 bases and J by 8 bases, leaving 18 bases between them. The complete variable domain, with remaining parts taken from reference TRBV18 and TRBJ1-4, reads NAGVMQNPRHLVRRRGQEARLRCSPMKGHSHVYWYRQLPEEGLKFMVYLQKENIIDESGMPKERFSAEFPKEGPSILRIQQVVRGDSAAYFCASSPNGALFREKLFFGSGTQLSVL.

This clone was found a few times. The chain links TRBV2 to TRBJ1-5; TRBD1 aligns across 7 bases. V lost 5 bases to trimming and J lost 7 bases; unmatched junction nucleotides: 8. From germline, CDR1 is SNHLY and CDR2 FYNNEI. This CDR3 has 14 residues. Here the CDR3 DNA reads TGTGCCAGCAGTCGACAGGGCCGGAGCCAGCCCCAGCATTTT. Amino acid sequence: CASSRQGRSQPQHF.

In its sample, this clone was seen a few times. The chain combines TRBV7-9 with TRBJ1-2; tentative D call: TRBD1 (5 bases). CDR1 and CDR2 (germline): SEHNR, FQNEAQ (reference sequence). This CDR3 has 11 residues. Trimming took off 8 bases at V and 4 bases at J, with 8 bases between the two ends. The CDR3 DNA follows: TGTGCCAGCGGCGACAGCTATGGCTACACCTTC. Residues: CASGDSYGYTF. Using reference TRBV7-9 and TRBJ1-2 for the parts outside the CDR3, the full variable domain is DTGVSQNPRHKITKRGQNVTFRCDPISEHNRLYWYRQTLGQGPEFLTYFQNEAQLEKSRLLSDRFSAERPKGSFSTLEIQRTEQGDSAMYLCASGDSYGYTFGSGTRLTVV.

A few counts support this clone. CDR3 coding DNA: TGTGCCAGCAGCTTAGGGCCCTTGGGGGACTATGGCTACACCTTC. As protein: CASSLGPLGDYGYTF. V gene TRBV11-2 combines with J gene TRBJ1-2, with D maybe TRBD1 (5 bases). In germline, CDR1 is SGHAT, CDR2 FQNNGV. Trimming left V 1 base short and J 3 bases short, with 12 bases between. The CDR3 spans 15 residues. Full variable domain (remainder filled in from reference TRBV11-2 and TRBJ1-2): EAGVAQSPRYKIIEKRQSVAFWCNPISGHATLYWYQQILGQGPKLLIQFQNNGVVDDSQLPKDRFSAERLKGVDSTLKIQPAKLEDSAVYLCASSLGPLGDYGYTFGSGTRLTVV.

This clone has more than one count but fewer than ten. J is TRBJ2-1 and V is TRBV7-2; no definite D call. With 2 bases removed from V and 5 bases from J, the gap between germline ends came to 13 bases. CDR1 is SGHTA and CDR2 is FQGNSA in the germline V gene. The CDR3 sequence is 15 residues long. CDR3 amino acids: CASSLSRQVNNEQFF. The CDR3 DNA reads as TGTGCCAGCAGCTTATCGCGGCAGGTAAACAATGAGCAGTTCTTC.

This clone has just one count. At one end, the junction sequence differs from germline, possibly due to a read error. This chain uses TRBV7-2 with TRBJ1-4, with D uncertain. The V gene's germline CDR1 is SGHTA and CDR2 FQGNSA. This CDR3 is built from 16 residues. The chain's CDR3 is CASSNSARKDLEELFF. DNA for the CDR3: TGCGCCAGCAGCAACTCAGCTCGGAAGGACCTTGAAGAACTGTTTTTT.

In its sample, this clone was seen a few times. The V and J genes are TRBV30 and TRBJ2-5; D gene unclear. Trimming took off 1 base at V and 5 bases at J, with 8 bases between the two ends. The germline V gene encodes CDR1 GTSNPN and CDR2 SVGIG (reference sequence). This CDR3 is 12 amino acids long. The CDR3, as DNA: TGTGCCTGGAGTGCTTCGTCGGAGACCCAGTACTTC. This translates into CAWSASSETQYF.

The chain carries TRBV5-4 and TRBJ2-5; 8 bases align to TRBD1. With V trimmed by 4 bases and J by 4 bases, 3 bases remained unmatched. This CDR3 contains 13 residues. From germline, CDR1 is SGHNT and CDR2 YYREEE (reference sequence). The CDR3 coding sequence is TGTGCCAGCAGCCTTACAGGGGGAGAGACCCAGTACTTC. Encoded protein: CASSLTGGETQYF.

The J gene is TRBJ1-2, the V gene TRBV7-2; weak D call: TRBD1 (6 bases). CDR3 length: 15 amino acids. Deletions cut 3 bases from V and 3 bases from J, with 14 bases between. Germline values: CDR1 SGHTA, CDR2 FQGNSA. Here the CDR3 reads CASSFAAGTYYGYTF. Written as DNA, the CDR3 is TGTGCCAGCAGCTTCGCGGCGGGGACATACTATGGCTACACCTTC.